The 30 T cell receptor beta chains presented below share a single source sample, sequenced in a study of tumor-infiltrating lymphocytes in primary liver carcinoma. Unsorted bulk tissue, 20-30 mg of it, served as the source for co-extraction of RNA and DNA. A constant-region primer served to make TCR beta cDNA from roughly 460 ng total RNA. Each TCR beta library was derived from three nested multiplex PCR rounds that employed slightly modified ARM-PCR. The first two PCR rounds used TRBV1-TRBV30 primers with a Cbeta primer, 9 to 11 cycles each. Using its own MiXCR run on the multiplex PCR reads, TCRdb lists one record per CDR3 protein. The sample records around 190,000 distinct CDR3 sequences, about 82% being singletons. The specimen was tumor tissue from primary liver carcinoma. All receptors come from a middle-aged man with primary liver carcinoma and hepatitis B virus infection.

Regarding this clonotype: Mismatch with germline at one junction end may stem from a read error. J is TRBJ2-2 and V is TRBV29-1; D may correspond to TRBD1 or TRBD2 (5 bases each). The CDR3 loop spans 14 amino acids. Germline loops: CDR1 SQVTM, CDR2 ANQGSEA. CDR3 region: CSVDSGMNTGDLFF. DNA for the CDR3: TGCAGCGTTGATTCAGGGATGAACACCGGGGACCTGTTTTTT.

This clonotype was seen a single time. Sequence at one end of the junction differs from germline and may be a read error. V is TRBV29-1 and J is TRBJ1-1; tentative D call: TRBD1 (5 bases). This CDR3 spans 15 amino acids. The germline V gene has CDR1 SQVTM and CDR2 ANQGSEA. In DNA form, the CDR3 reads TGTAGCGTTGAAGGGGACTGGGGGATGAACACTGAAGCTTTCTTT. Its translation is CSVEGDWGMNTEAFF.

Notes on this clonotype: A read error may be the cause here, since a much bigger clone is one base away. This rearrangement joins TRBV5-1 to TRBJ2-1, with D maybe TRBD2 (6 bases). The CDR3 loop spans 16 amino acids. The germline CDR1 and CDR2 sequences are SGHRS and YFSETQ. The CDR3 sequence is CAGSLGRDSGYNEQFF. The CDR3 DNA reads TGCGCCGGCAGCTTGGGCCGGGACTCCGGCTACAATGAGCAGTTCTTC. The entire variable domain, with the rest obtained from reference TRBV5-1 and TRBJ2-1, is as follows: KAGVTQTPRYLIKTRGQQVTLSCSPISGHRSVSWYQQTPGQGLQFLFEYFSETQRNKGNFPGRFSGRQFSNSRSEMNVSTLELGDSALYLCAGSLGRDSGYNEQFFGPGTRLTVL.

Ten or more counts support this clonotype. The chain combines TRBV28 with TRBJ2-7; 9 positions agree with TRBD1. The CDR3 runs 14 residues. Germline V lookup: CDR1 MDHEN, CDR2 SYDVKM. The V gene end was trimmed by 7 bases and the J gene end by 7 bases; junction bases not matched to a gene: 11. The CDR3 sequence: CASNRPGTGKEQYF. The CDR3 coding sequence is TGTGCCAGCAATAGACCCGGGACAGGGAAAGAGCAGTACTTC.

The rearrangement links TRBV11-3 to TRBJ2-2, with TRBD1 as a possible D gene (5 bases). The germline V gene has CDR1 SGHNT and CDR2 YENEEA. The CDR3 length is 15 residues. Trimming took 5 bases from V and 5 from J, leaving 15 bases between them. In DNA, the CDR3 is TGTGCCAGCAGCGCCCGGGCAGGGAAGACCGGGGAGCTGTTTTTT. It codes for CASSARAGKTGELFF.

The CDR3: CASSMGPRNYGYTF. The CDR3 bases are TGTGCCAGCAGCATGGGTCCCAGGAACTATGGCTACACCTTC. The chain is built from TRBV6-6 and TRBJ1-2, with D uncertain. V was pared by 6 bases and J by 2 bases, with 13 bases between. Germline lookup yields CDR1 MNHNY and CDR2 SVGAGI (reference sequence). The CDR3 runs 14 residues.

CDR3 in DNA: TGTGCCAGCAGTCTCTTGGTGGGTCCCTACGAGCAGTACTTC. It yields the protein CASSLLVGPYEQYF. V is TRBV6-2 or TRBV6-3 and J is TRBJ2-7; D call uncertain. The CDR3 consists of 14 residues. The V end lost 5 bases, the J end lost 2 bases, and 13 bases lay between the germline ends. Germline lookup yields CDR1 MNHEY and CDR2 SVGEGT.

This rearrangement joins TRBV11-3 to TRBJ2-2; D may be TRBD1 (6 bases). The CDR3 extends over 15 amino acids. Germline CDR1 is SGHNT and CDR2 is YENEEA. Trimming cost V 3 bases and J 14 bases, with 22 bases left between them. The CDR3 nucleotides are TGTGCCAGCAGCTTGTCCCCCAGGGGCGATGATGAACTGTTTTTT. It translates to CASSLSPRGDDELFF.

In regard to this clonotype: A read error may account for a junction end that differs from germline. V is TRBV11-1 and J is TRBJ2-4, with 9 bases identical to TRBD2. This CDR3 is 17 amino acids long. Germline V gives CDR1 SGHAT, CDR2 FQDESV (reference sequence). As DNA, the CDR3 is TGTGCCAGCAGCTTTCCATGGGCTAGCGGGACCAAAAACACTCAGTACTTC. This sequence encodes CASSFPWASGTKNTQYF.

About this clonotype itself: A much larger clonotype is one base distant, so this may be a read error. V is TRBV28 and J is TRBJ2-3, with TRBD2 matching over 9 bases. CDR3 length: 15 amino acids. V shed 5 bases, J shed 5 bases, and the junction held 8 bases outside the gene matches. Germline lookup yields CDR1 MDHEN and CDR2 SYDVKM. The CDR3 bases are TGTGCCAGCAGTCTGACTAGCGGACCGGGAGATACGCAGTATTTT. Amino acid sequence: CASSLTSGPGDTQYF. The variable domain in full, with the rest retrieved from reference TRBV28 and TRBJ2-3, is DVKVTQSSRYLVKRTGEKVFLECVQDMDHENMFWYRQDPGLGLRLIYFSYDVKMKEKGDIPEGYSVSREKKERFSLILESASTNQTSMYLCASSLTSGPGDTQYFGPGTRLTVL.

In regard to this clonotype: Given a much more abundant clone one base away, this may be a read error. The chain carries TRBV28 and TRBJ2-7; D call uncertain. Deletions cut 4 bases from V and 6 bases from J, with 10 bases between. The CDR3 has 12 amino acids. Per germline, CDR1 MDHEN and CDR2 SYDVKM. The CDR3 is CASSSPFLEQYF. In DNA form, the CDR3 reads TGTGCCAGCAGTTCCCCATTCCTCGAGCAGTACTTC. Full variable domain (remainder filled in from reference TRBV28 and TRBJ2-7): DVKVTQSSRYLVKRTGEKVFLECVQDMDHENMFWYRQDPGLGLRLIYFSYDVKMKEKGDIPEGYSVSREKKERFSLILESASTNQTSMYLCASSSPFLEQYFGPGTRLTVT.

This clonotype was counted only a few times. The chain employs TRBV2 and TRBJ1-6; 7 nucleotides match TRBD1. J lost 5 bases, V lost 6 bases, and 7 bases had no gene match. CDR3 length: 15 residues. Germline V CDR1 and CDR2: SNHLY, FYNNEI. The CDR3 protein is CASRTLRGNNSPLHF. CDR3 nucleotide sequence: TGTGCCAGCAGGACTCTCAGGGGGAATAATTCACCCCTCCACTTT.

The gene calls are TRBV10-3 and TRBJ1-2; D call uncertain. Germline CDR1 reads ENHRY; CDR2 reads SYGVKD. The CDR3 length is 16 residues. The V and J ends lost 0 bases and 0 bases respectively, with 11 bases between them. The CDR3 DNA is TGTGCCATCAGTGAGTCCCGAGGGAATCCTAACTATGGCTACACCTTC. As protein: CAISESRGNPNYGYTF.

This clonotype came up many times. This chain joins TRBV6-5 and TRBJ2-6, with a tentative D call TRBD1 (5 bases). V was shortened by 5 bases and J by 2 bases, with 10 bases between the two germline ends. Germline V gene lookup returns CDR1 MNHEY and CDR2 SVGAGI. The CDR3 contains 15 residues. The CDR3 reads CASSQRGPGANVLTF. In DNA, the CDR3 is TGTGCCAGCAGTCAAAGGGGCCCTGGGGCCAACGTCCTGACTTTC.

Comment on this clonotype: The junction departs from the called germline gene at one end, perhaps through a read error. The chain joins TRBV29-1 to TRBJ1-2; 9 bases fit TRBD1. Germline V gives CDR1 SQVTM, CDR2 ANQGSEA. This CDR3 region has 15 residues. The CDR3 protein is CSAAPRLQGAFDYSF. DNA of the CDR3: TGCAGCGCGGCCCCCCGCCTACAGGGGGCTTTTGACTACTCCTTC.

This clonotype was detected once. The rearrangement links TRBV11-2 to TRBJ2-1, with D possibly TRBD2 on 6 matching bases. Germline CDR1 reads SGHAT; CDR2 reads FQNNGV. The V end lost 9 bases, the J end lost 6 bases, and 24 bases lay between the germline ends. The CDR3 runs 16 residues. The CDR3 sequence is CASGYPGTGDSNEQFF. The CDR3 DNA follows: TGTGCCAGTGGCTACCCAGGGACTGGCGATAGCAATGAGCAGTTCTTC.

The chain carries TRBV5-4 and TRBJ2-2, with D possibly matching TRBD1 (5 bases). Germline V lookup: CDR1 SGHNT, CDR2 YYREEE (reference sequence). V was pared by 4 bases and J by 4 bases, with 14 bases between. CDR3 length: 15 amino acids. The CDR3 loop reads CASSRKTALTGELFF. Here the CDR3 DNA reads TGTGCCAGCAGCCGAAAGACAGCCCTCACCGGGGAGCTGTTTTTT. Looking up the rest from reference TRBV5-4 and TRBJ2-2 gives the full variable domain: ETGVTQSPTHLIKTRGQQVTLRCSSQSGHNTVSWYQQALGQGPQFIFQYYREEENGRGNFPPRFSGLQFPNYSSELNVNALELDDSALYLCASSRKTALTGELFFGEGSRLTVL.

To note about this clonotype: This may arise from a read error, as a much more abundant clone is one base away. Without the conserved terminal phenylalanine or tryptophan, this CDR3 likely stems from a read error. The V gene is TRBV28, the J gene TRBJ1-1, with D uncertain. The CDR3 length is 14 residues. V was pared by 6 bases and J by 1 base, with 12 bases between. Looked up from germline, CDR1 is MDHEN and CDR2 is SYDVKM. This CDR3 is CASSLGSWNTEAFL. CDR3 bases: TGTGCCAGCAGCTTGGGGAGTTGGAACACTGAAGCTTTCCTT.

A remark on this clonotype: A much bigger clone sits one base away, suggesting this may be a read error. The chain uses TRBV25-1 and TRBJ2-3; 8 positions match TRBD1. CDR3 size: 14 residues. J was trimmed by 11 bases and V by 2 bases; bases with no gene match: 9. Germline V gene sequence: CDR1 MGHDK, CDR2 SYGVNS. The CDR3 bases are TGTGCCAGCAGTGAAGAAAGGACAGGGAATATGCAGTATTTT. Protein product: CASSEERTGNMQYF.

In regard to this clonotype: The junction shows a germline mismatch at one end, possibly a read error. This chain links TRBV29-1 with TRBJ1-2; 7 bases fit TRBD1. The CDR3 covers 16 residues. CDR1 and CDR2 from the germline V gene are SQVTM and ANQGSEA. CDR3 sequence reads: CSVEKSQGDMDYDYTF. The CDR3 DNA follows: TGCAGCGTTGAAAAGAGTCAGGGGGACATGGACTATGACTACACCTTC.

As regards this clonotype: This may arise from a read error, as a much more abundant clone is one base away. This chain uses TRBV28 with TRBJ2-1; no clear D gene. The V and J ends lost 10 bases and 5 bases respectively, with 12 bases between them. The CDR3 has 12 amino acids. Germline assignment: CDR1 MDHEN and CDR2 SYDVKM. CDR3 sequence (DNA): TGTGCCAACTCCCAGCTGAACAATGAGCAGTTCTTC. Its protein is CANSQLNNEQFF. The full variable domain, completed using reference TRBV28 and TRBJ2-1, is DVKVTQSSRYLVKRTGEKVFLECVQDMDHENMFWYRQDPGLGLRLIYFSYDVKMKEKGDIPEGYSVSREKKERFSLILESASTNQTSMYLCANSQLNNEQFFGPGTRLTVL.

A remark on this clonotype: Germline is not matched at one junction end, which may reflect a read error. The V gene is TRBV29-1, the J gene TRBJ1-1; D is perhaps TRBD1 (5 bases). The CDR3 sequence is 15 residues long. Germline lookup yields CDR1 SQVTM and CDR2 ANQGSEA. The CDR3 is CSFQESGHPNTEAFF. The CDR3 DNA follows: TGCAGCTTTCAGGAGTCCGGACATCCGAACACTGAAGCTTTTTTT. Full variable domain (outside the CDR3, taken from reference TRBV29-1 and TRBJ1-1): SAVISQKPSRDICQRGTSLTIQCQVDSQVTMMFWYRQQPGQSLTLIATANQGSEATYESGFVIDKFPISRPNLTFSTLTVSNMSPEDSSIYLCSFQESGHPNTEAFFGQGTRLTVV.

A remark on this clonotype: No conserved phenylalanine or tryptophan ends this CDR3, so it is likely a read error. The DNA is omitted, as the CDR3 cannot be located on it reliably, and the CDR3 follows TCRdb's listing. This rearrangement joins TRBV11-1 to TRBJ2-4; TRBD2, the table's D call, lacks a check against the DNA. The CDR3 length is 17 residues, termini included. The V gene's germline CDR1 is SGHAT and CDR2 FQDESV (reference sequence). The CDR3 loop reads CASSFPGTSGTKNIRCL.

With respect to this clonotype: The CDR3 carries no conserved terminal phenylalanine or tryptophan, so it likely arises from a read error. Because the CDR3's place on the DNA is in doubt, the DNA is left out and the CDR3 is given as listed by TCRdb. The chain links TRBV29-1 to TRBJ2-1; whether TRBD1, the table's D call, matches the DNA was not checked. Germline V gene sequence: CDR1 SQVTM, CDR2 ANQGSEA. The CDR3 is 10 residues long, ends included. The CDR3 here is CRVLDSEQLI.

Comments on this clonotype: Since the CDR3 does not end with the conserved phenylalanine or tryptophan, this likely comes from a read error. This chain connects TRBV10-3 to TRBJ2-5, with TRBD2 as a possible D gene (6 bases). The CDR3 consists of 15 residues. Germline V gives CDR1 ENHRY, CDR2 SYGVKD. CDR3 DNA: TGTACCATCAGTGACCGGGAGATGGGGATTGAGACCCAGTACCTC. It specifies CTISDREMGIETQYL.

Details on this clonotype: Without the conserved terminal phenylalanine or tryptophan, this CDR3 likely stems from a read error. The gene calls are TRBV14 and TRBJ2-1; perhaps TRBD2 as D (6 bases). Trimming pared 6 bases from V and 5 bases from J, leaving 20 bases between. Germline values: CDR1 SGHDN, CDR2 FVKESK. The CDR3 has 16 residues. The CDR3 DNA sequence: TGTGCCAGCAGTGTCGTAGCGGAATGGGTAAACAATGAGCAGTTCTTG. Its translation: CASSVVAEWVNNEQFL.

In this sample, this clonotype turned up once. A junction end diverges from the germline sequence, so it may reflect a read error. The CDR3 nucleotides are TGTGCCATCAGCCAAGGGGAGGAAACTGAAGCTTTATTT. Amino acids: CAISQGEETEALF. The chain combines TRBV10-3 with TRBJ1-1, with D maybe TRBD1 (5 bases). Looked up from germline, CDR1 is ENHRY and CDR2 is SYGVKD. The CDR3 sequence is 13 residues long.

The J gene is TRBJ1-1, the V gene TRBV12-3 or TRBV12-4, with D perhaps matching TRBD1 (5 bases). Trimming took 6 bases from V and 6 from J, leaving 20 bases between them. The CDR3 contains 15 residues. CDR3 sequence: CASSVRGARFAEAFF. DNA of the CDR3: TGTGCCAGCAGCGTCCGCGGGGCTCGTTTCGCTGAAGCTTTCTTT.

As to this clonotype: The junction and the germline gene differ at one end; a read error may be behind it. V usage is TRBV4-1 and J usage is TRBJ2-1; 9 bases match TRBD1. CDR3 size: 16 residues. CDR1 MGHRA and CDR2 YSYEKL come from the germline V gene. DNA of the CDR3: TGTGCCAGCAGCCATCATGGGACAGGGTCCTACAATGAGCAGTTCTTC. Translated, it gives CASSHHGTGSYNEQFF.

V usage is TRBV11-1 and J usage is TRBJ2-7; no definite D call. The J call is doubtful: the DNA matches TRBJ2-3 better. Germline CDR1 and CDR2: SGHAT and FQDESV (reference sequence). This CDR3 contains 13 residues. The CDR3, as DNA: TGTGCCAGCAGGGGGAAGCGATCCCACGAGCAGTATTTT. This translates into CASRGKRSHEQYF.